Listed below are T cell receptor beta chains from one sample, sequenced in a study of blood T cell repertoires in COVID-19. Produced via immunoSEQ multiplex PCR; TCRdb's table is partial and in-frame only. Among fewer than 200,000 clones listed, more than 80% were seen once. The sample consisted of peripheral blood. These TCRs come from a man aged 45-65 years with acute or convalescent COVID-19. Each CDR3 is given with its conserved first and last residue. The D gene is left open where the match is weak. A row's size may be missing; if present it is once, few, many or a size class.

J: TRBJ2-7; size: few; V: TRBV13; length: 15; D: -; CDR3: CASSSPSESSYEQYF; DNA: TGTGCCAGCAGCTCTCCGTCGGAGTCGTCCTACGAGCAGTACTTC
J: TRBJ2-7; size: -; V: TRBV27; length: 12; D: -; CDR3: CASRDSYYEQYF; DNA: TGTGCCAGCAGGGACTCTTACTACGAGCAGTACTTC
J: TRBJ1-2; size: -; V: TRBV11-1; length: 13; D: -; CDR3: CASSLGQDYGYTF; DNA: TGTGCCAGCAGCTTAGGGCAAGACTATGGCTACACCTTC
J: TRBJ1-5; size: -; V: TRBV18; length: 11; D: -; CDR3: CASPRGQPQHF; DNA: TGTGCCAGCCCGAGGGGGCAGCCCCAGCATTTT
J: TRBJ1-2; size: -; V: TRBV9; length: 15; D: -; CDR3: CASSVYRDPNYGYTF; DNA: TGTGCCAGCAGCGTGTACAGGGACCCTAACTATGGCTACACCTTC
J: TRBJ1-1; size: -; V: TRBV28; length: 12; D: -; CDR3: CASRDQGTEAFF; DNA: TGTGCCAGCAGGGATCAGGGCACTGAAGCTTTCTTT
J: TRBJ1-2; size: -; V: TRBV6-2/TRBV6-3; length: 15; D: -; CDR3: CASSYGLRRDYGYTF; DNA: TGTGCCAGCAGTTATGGTCTCCGGAGGGACTATGGCTACACCTTC
J: TRBJ1-2; size: -; V: TRBV10-3; length: 14; D: TRBD1; CDR3: CAIRQGAYDYGYTF; DNA: TGTGCCATCAGACAGGGGGCCTATGACTATGGCTACACCTTC
J: TRBJ2-2; size: -; V: TRBV28; length: 16; D: TRBD1; CDR3: CASRNRQGGNTGELFF; DNA: TGTGCCAGCAGGAACCGACAGGGTGGGAACACCGGGGAGCTGTTTTTT
J: TRBJ2-4; size: -; V: TRBV27; length: 16; D: -; CDR3: CASSNQERLAKNIQYF; DNA: TGTGCCAGCAGTAATCAGGAGCGGCTAGCCAAAAACATTCAGTACTTC
J: TRBJ1-5; size: -; V: TRBV2; length: 12; D: -; CDR3: CASSPQGQPQHF; DNA: TGTGCCAGCAGTCCACAGGGACAGCCCCAGCATTTT
J: TRBJ1-1; size: -; V: TRBV6-5; length: 14; D: -; CDR3: CASSRGSGGTEAFF; DNA: TGTGCCAGCAGCCGGGGCTCGGGAGGGACTGAAGCTTTCTTT
J: TRBJ2-6; size: -; V: TRBV14; length: 18; D: TRBD1; CDR3: CASSRLGTAISGANVLTF; DNA: TGTGCCAGCAGCCGTCTCGGGACAGCAATCTCTGGGGCCAACGTCCTGACTTTC
J: TRBJ2-3; size: -; V: TRBV3-1/TRBV3-2; length: 16; D: TRBD2; CDR3: CASSPLAGVIPDTQYF; DNA: TGTGCCAGCAGCCCACTAGCGGGAGTTATCCCAGATACGCAGTATTTT
J: TRBJ2-5; size: -; V: TRBV10-3; length: 16; D: TRBD1; CDR3: CAIRGTGRGPQETQYF; DNA: TGTGCCATCAGGGGGACAGGGAGGGGCCCACAAGAGACCCAGTACTTC
J: TRBJ1-4; size: -; V: TRBV14; length: 13; D: -; CDR3: CASSQGQNEKLFF; DNA: TGTGCCAGCAGCCAAGGACAGAATGAAAAACTGTTTTTT
J: TRBJ1-1; size: -; V: TRBV5-1; length: 14; D: TRBD1; CDR3: CASSRDRGRTEAFF; DNA: TGCGCCAGCAGCCGGGACAGGGGTCGCACTGAAGCTTTCTTT
J: TRBJ2-5; size: -; V: TRBV18; length: 12; D: -; CDR3: CASSPNEKTQYF; DNA: TGTGCCAGCTCACCAAACGAGAAGACCCAGTACTTC
J: TRBJ2-5; size: -; V: TRBV6-2/TRBV6-3; length: 13; D: TRBD1; CDR3: CASSYRGRETQYF; DNA: TGTGCCAGCAGTTACAGGGGGCGAGAGACCCAGTACTTC
J: TRBJ2-4; size: -; V: TRBV5-5; length: 15; D: -; CDR3: CASSVESRAKNIQYF; DNA: TGTGCCAGCAGCGTGGAATCCCGGGCCAAAAACATTCAGTACTTC
J: TRBJ2-5; size: -; V: TRBV7-9; length: 13; D: -; CDR3: CASTIQSWETQYF; DNA: TGTGCCAGCACCATACAGAGTTGGGAGACCCAGTACTTC
J: TRBJ1-5; size: -; V: TRBV25-1; length: 14; D: TRBD1; CDR3: CASRETGGNQPQHF; DNA: TGTGCCAGCAGGGAAACAGGGGGCAATCAGCCCCAGCATTTT
J: TRBJ2-7; size: -; V: TRBV2; length: 13; D: TRBD2; CDR3: CASRSGSAYEQYF; DNA: TGTGCCAGCAGGAGCGGGAGCGCCTACGAGCAGTACTTC
J: TRBJ1-4; size: -; V: TRBV18; length: 14; D: TRBD1; CDR3: CASSPRDRDEKLFF; DNA: TGTGCCAGCTCACCCCGGGACAGGGATGAAAAACTGTTTTTT
J: TRBJ2-7; size: -; V: TRBV28; length: 13; D: -; CDR3: CASQGLSSYEQYF; DNA: TGTGCCAGTCAGGGTCTAAGCTCCTACGAGCAGTACTTC
J: TRBJ1-4; size: -; V: TRBV6-5; length: 14; D: TRBD1; CDR3: CASRVQGAGEKLFF; DNA: TGTGCCAGCAGGGTACAGGGGGCTGGTGAAAAACTGTTTTTT
J: TRBJ1-4; size: -; V: TRBV10-3; length: 18; D: TRBD1; CDR3: CAISEPPGQGATNEKLFF; DNA: TGTGCCATCAGTGAACCCCCGGGACAGGGGGCGACTAATGAAAAACTGTTTTTT
J: TRBJ1-5; size: -; V: TRBV27; length: 15; D: -; CDR3: CASSRGGDGNQPQHF; DNA: TGTGCCAGCAGCCGGGGGGGGGATGGCAATCAGCCCCAGCATTTT
J: TRBJ2-7; size: -; V: TRBV19; length: 14; D: -; CDR3: CASSKAGAPHEQYF; DNA: TGTGCCAGTAGTAAGGCAGGTGCTCCCCACGAGCAGTACTTC
J: TRBJ1-1; size: -; V: TRBV5-4; length: 11; D: -; CDR3: CASRYADEAFF; DNA: TGTGCCAGCAGGTACGCAGATGAAGCTTTCTTT
J: TRBJ2-5; size: -; V: TRBV5-1; length: 16; D: TRBD2; CDR3: CASSWGLAQEVETQYF; DNA: TGCGCCAGCAGCTGGGGACTAGCTCAAGAGGTGGAGACCCAGTACTTC
J: TRBJ1-2; size: -; V: TRBV5-5; length: 13; D: -; CDR3: CAGQPLANYGYTF; DNA: TGTGCCGGGCAGCCGTTAGCTAACTATGGCTACACCTTC
J: TRBJ1-5; size: -; V: TRBV5-1; length: 16; D: -; CDR3: CASSLEGPPNNQPQHF; DNA: TGCGCCAGCAGCCTAGAGGGCCCTCCCAACAATCAGCCCCAGCATTTT
J: TRBJ1-4; size: -; V: TRBV14; length: 14; D: TRBD1; CDR3: CASSATGGNEKLFF; DNA: TGTGCCAGCAGCGCAACAGGGGGTAATGAAAAACTGTTTTTT
J: TRBJ1-4; size: -; V: TRBV7-9; length: 13; D: -; CDR3: CASSSPVNEKLFF; DNA: TGTGCCAGCAGTTCCCCGGTTAATGAAAAACTGTTTTTT
J: TRBJ2-1; size: -; V: TRBV6-5; length: 13; D: -; CDR3: CASSYPGGNEQFF; DNA: TGTGCCAGCAGTTACCCCGGGGGTAATGAGCAGTTCTTC
J: TRBJ1-5; size: -; V: TRBV28; length: 12; D: TRBD1; CDR3: CASTLPQGSQHF; DNA: TGTGCCAGCACCCTTCCACAGGGGTCCCAGCATTTT
J: TRBJ1-2; size: -; V: TRBV12-3/TRBV12-4; length: 13; D: TRBD1; CDR3: CASSLTGDYGYTF; DNA: TGTGCCAGCAGCCTTACAGGGGACTATGGCTACACCTTC
J: TRBJ2-1; size: -; V: TRBV4-1; length: 17; D: TRBD2; CDR3: CASRRTETSDSYNEQFF; DNA: TGCGCCAGCAGACGTACGGAGACTAGCGACTCCTACAATGAGCAGTTCTTC
J: TRBJ2-1; size: -; V: TRBV7-8; length: 16; D: TRBD1; CDR3: CASSLIPGQGAGEQFF; DNA: TGTGCCAGCAGCCTCATTCCGGGACAGGGGGCTGGTGAGCAGTTCTTC
J: TRBJ2-3; size: -; V: TRBV30; length: 13; D: TRBD2; CDR3: CALKRERPDTQYF; DNA: TGTGCCTTAAAGCGGGAGAGACCGGATACGCAGTATTTT
J: TRBJ1-1; size: -; V: TRBV6-1; length: 15; D: -; CDR3: CASSELGGDMTEAFF; DNA: TGTGCCAGCAGTGAATTGGGGGGTGACATGACAGAAGCTTTCTTT
J: TRBJ1-2; size: -; V: TRBV20-1; length: 14; D: TRBD1; CDR3: CSASLTGNGYGYTF; DNA: TGCAGTGCTAGTCTGACAGGGAATGGCTATGGCTACACCTTC
J: TRBJ1-1; size: -; V: TRBV7-2; length: 13; D: -; CDR3: CASSSGGDTEAFF; DNA: TGTGCCAGCAGCTCAGGAGGGGACACTGAAGCTTTCTTT
J: TRBJ2-5; size: -; V: TRBV3-1/TRBV3-2; length: 13; D: TRBD1; CDR3: CASSRDSQETQYF; DNA: TGTGCCAGCAGCCGGGACAGCCAAGAGACCCAGTACTTC
J: TRBJ1-1; size: -; V: TRBV27; length: 15; D: -; CDR3: CASSSPRGASTEAFF; DNA: TGTGCCAGCAGTTCTCCCCGGGGGGCAAGTACTGAAGCTTTCTTT
J: TRBJ1-6; size: -; V: TRBV19; length: 16; D: -; CDR3: CASSAGSRGSDSPLHF; DNA: TGTGCCAGTAGTGCGGGGAGTCGGGGTTCGGATTCACCCCTCCACTTT
J: TRBJ2-2; size: -; V: TRBV24-1; length: 16; D: TRBD2; CDR3: CATSGGLAGGPGELFF; DNA: TGTGCCACCAGTGGAGGACTAGCGGGAGGGCCCGGGGAGCTGTTTTTT
J: TRBJ2-3; size: -; V: TRBV7-6; length: 14; D: TRBD2; CDR3: CASSLGLGRDTQYF; DNA: TGTGCCAGCAGCTTAGGTCTCGGGAGGGATACGCAGTATTTT
J: TRBJ1-1; size: -; V: TRBV13; length: 16; D: TRBD1; CDR3: CASSPRQGRGNTEAFF; DNA: TGTGCCAGCAGCCCCCGACAGGGCCGGGGTAACACTGAAGCTTTCTTT
J: TRBJ2-1; size: -; V: TRBV18; length: 13; D: -; CDR3: CASSPPLAPEQFF; DNA: TGTGCCAGCTCACCACCCCTAGCGCCTGAGCAGTTCTTC
J: TRBJ1-1; size: -; V: TRBV4-2; length: 13; D: -; CDR3: CAAKYRVFTEAFF; DNA: TGTGCCGCGAAATACAGGGTCTTCACTGAAGCTTTCTTT
J: TRBJ1-6; size: -; V: TRBV6-6; length: 13; D: -; CDR3: CASRPRDNSPLHF; DNA: TGTGCCAGCAGGCCGAGGGATAATTCACCCCTCCACTTT
J: TRBJ2-5; size: once; V: TRBV4-2; length: 15; D: TRBD1; CDR3: CASSQGGQTQETQYF; DNA: TGTGCCAGCAGCCAAGGGGGACAGACCCAAGAGACCCAGTACTTC